This T cell receptor beta chain was identified during a study of shared clonotypes between healthy human individuals. General study points: Naive subsets tended to show greater estimated richness than memory subsets.

The protocol was immunoSEQ multiplex PCR, while the TCRdb copy is restricted to in-frame clones and leaves out a portion. This table holds 2 million to 2.5 million clones, roughly 94% found once. Notes on this clone: Its target is not known.

Germline V gives CDR1 ENHRY, CDR2 SYGVKD. This CDR3 spans 15 amino acids. V lost 0 bases and J 2 bases, leaving 10 bases between the germline ends. What was sequenced was naive CD4+ T cells sorted from blood. Stated subset: CD45RA+ positively selected. The J gene is TRBJ2-5, the V gene TRBV10-3; a possible D gene is TRBD2 (6 bases). This clonotype was sampled from a man between 18 and 29 years old in good health. DNA for the CDR3: TGTGCCATCAGTGAGTCGGCTAGCGCTCAAGAGACCCAGTACTTC. It codes for CAISESASAQETQYF.